This is a list of T cell receptor beta chains from one sample in a study of regulatory T cells in long-lasting Graves disease. MiXCR, applied by TCRdb to the multiplex PCR reads, yields one record per CDR3 protein. The sample yields hundreds of thousands of distinct CDR3 sequences, approximately 13% seen once. These same records also appear under a second study, on T cells in Graves' hyperthyroidism and ophthalmopathy.

The source material was peripheral blood mononuclear cells (PBMCs), sampled at new diagnosis, from a patient treated with antithyroid drugs. The origin of the receptors is a young man with Graves disease. Both conserved end residues are part of each CDR3. Fields, in order: clone size, V gene, D gene, J gene, CDR3 protein, CDR3 DNA. D genes are given only for firm matches. Not every row has a clone size; where given, it reads once, few, many or a size class.

.	TRBV9	TRBD2	TRBJ2-5	CASSVEVVAGGGTETQYF	TGTGCCAGCAGCGTAGAGGTAGTAGCGGGAGGGGGGACCGAGACCCAGTACTTC
few	TRBV30	.	TRBJ1-2	CAWRDYGYTF	TGTGCCTGGAGGGACTATGGCTACACCTTC
.	TRBV19	.	TRBJ1-6	CASRSGTRNSPLHF	TGTGCCAGTCGGTCCGGGACGAGGAATTCACCCCTCCACTTT
many	TRBV5-1	TRBD1	TRBJ2-1	CATMRTGGSYNEQFF	TGCGCCACGATGAGGACAGGAGGCTCCTACAATGAGCAGTTCTTC
.	TRBV11-2	.	TRBJ2-7	CASSADYAPYEQYF	TGTGCCAGCAGCGCAGACTACGCCCCCTACGAGCAGTACTTC
many	TRBV29-1	.	TRBJ2-5	CSVLPRQETQYF	TGCAGCGTCCTCCCCCGCCAGGAGACCCAGTACTTC
.	TRBV25-1	.	TRBJ1-2	CASKWGENYGYTF	TGTGCCAGCAAGTGGGGGGAAAACTATGGCTACACCTTC
.	TRBV4-2	.	TRBJ2-3	CASSQDPRGNTQYF	TGTGCCAGCAGCCAAGATCCGAGGGGAAATACGCAGTATTTT
many	TRBV10-3	.	TRBJ2-7	CAISASQGNEQYF	TGTGCCATCAGTGCGAGTCAGGGAAACGAGCAGTACTTC
few	TRBV24-1	.	TRBJ2-1	CATSDFGGSYNEQFF	TGTGCCACCAGTGATTTTGGGGGATCCTACAATGAGCAGTTCTTC
many	TRBV11-2	.	TRBJ1-1	CASSFSTLEAFF	TGTGCCAGCAGCTTTAGTACCCTTGAAGCTTTCTTT
few	TRBV18	.	TRBJ2-6	CASSPPQRGRSGANVLTF	TGTGCCAGCTCACCACCCCAACGGGGCCGCTCTGGGGCCAACGTCCTGACTTTC
.	TRBV19	TRBD1	TRBJ2-7	CASSASTGPYEQYF	TGTGCCAGTAGTGCGTCGACAGGGCCCTACGAGCAGTACTTC
few	TRBV4-1	TRBD2	TRBJ2-5	CASSQLAGGSQETQYF	TGTGCCAGCAGCCAACTAGCGGGAGGCTCCCAAGAGACCCAGTACTTC
few	TRBV5-8	.	TRBJ1-5	CASSLAGGRPQHF	TGTGCCAGCAGCTTGGCCGGGGGGAGGCCCCAGCATTTT
many	TRBV6-5	.	TRBJ2-3	CASSSQGSPTDTQYF	TGTGCCAGCAGTTCACAGGGATCCCCCACAGATACGCAGTATTTT
.	TRBV20-1	.	TRBJ1-5	CSARDLSNQPQHF	TGCAGTGCTAGAGATCTTTCCAATCAGCCCCAGCATTTT
many	TRBV12-3/TRBV12-4	.	TRBJ2-1	CASSRPGSSFNEQFF	TGTGCCAGCAGTCGTCCCGGGAGTTCGTTTAATGAGCAGTTCTTC
.	TRBV10-1	.	TRBJ2-1	CASSHRRDPYNEQFF	TGCGCCAGCAGTCACCGTAGGGACCCCTACAATGAGCAGTTCTTC
many	TRBV5-1	TRBD2	TRBJ2-3	CASSLPGLAGGDTQYF	TGCGCCAGCAGCTTGCCTGGGCTAGCGGGAGGAGATACGCAGTATTTT
many	TRBV18	.	TRBJ1-5	CASSDQDQPQHF	TGTGCCAGCTCAGATCAAGATCAGCCCCAGCATTTT
many	TRBV27	TRBD1	TRBJ2-7	CASSFFGTGGYEQYF	TGTGCCAGCAGTTTCTTTGGGACAGGGGGTTACGAGCAGTACTTC
many	TRBV5-1	TRBD2	TRBJ2-3	CASSSIAGGPRDTQYF	TGCGCCAGCAGCAGCATAGCGGGAGGGCCGAGGGATACGCAGTATTTT
few	TRBV27	.	TRBJ2-5	CASSLYGTQQGTQYF	TGTGCCAGCAGTTTATACGGGACCCAACAAGGGACCCAGTACTTC
many	TRBV12-3/TRBV12-4	.	TRBJ1-2	CASSQTVPYGYTF	TGTGCCAGCAGTCAGACAGTCCCTTATGGCTACACCTTC
many	TRBV27	TRBD1	TRBJ1-2	CASKPRDSMYGYTF	TGTGCCAGCAAACCCCGGGACAGCATGTATGGCTACACCTTC
.	TRBV2	.	TRBJ2-1	CASGQSDTQFF	TGTGCCAGCGGACAATCAGATACGCAGTTCTTC
many	TRBV2	TRBD2	TRBJ2-1	CASRISGRATYNEQFF	TGTGCCAGCAGAATTAGCGGGAGGGCCACGTACAATGAGCAGTTCTTC
many	TRBV20-1	.	TRBJ1-1	CSASEGVQPNTEAFF	TGCAGTGCATCAGAGGGGGTCCAACCAAACACTGAAGCTTTCTTT
many	TRBV20-1	.	TRBJ1-2	CSAGEQFNYGYTF	TGCAGTGCTGGGGAGCAGTTCAACTATGGCTACACCTTC
many	TRBV20-1	TRBD2	TRBJ2-4	CSARLRGELAKNIQYF	TGCAGTGCTAGACTACGGGGGGAACTAGCCAAAAACATTCAGTACTTC
few	TRBV10-3	.	TRBJ2-1	CAISPGRGMVNEQFF	TGTGCCATCAGTCCTGGTCGAGGGATGGTCAATGAGCAGTTCTTC
many	TRBV4-1	TRBD2	TRBJ2-7	CASSHSGGSSYEQYF	TGCGCCAGCAGCCATAGCGGGGGAAGCTCCTACGAGCAGTACTTC
many	TRBV5-1	TRBD2	TRBJ2-3	CASSKSGTTGDTQYF	TGCGCCAGCAGCAAGTCCGGGACTACCGGAGATACGCAGTATTTT
.	TRBV24-1	TRBD2	TRBJ2-1	CATSDVTSGRLNNEQFF	TGTGCCACCAGTGATGTGACTAGCGGGAGGCTTAACAATGAGCAGTTCTTC
many	TRBV7-9	.	TRBJ2-1	CASSLRNIEQFF	TGTGCCAGCAGCTTAAGGAACATTGAGCAGTTCTTC
many	TRBV29-1	.	TRBJ2-5	CSVDKGQETQYF	TGCAGCGTTGATAAGGGCCAAGAGACCCAGTACTTC
many	TRBV2	.	TRBJ2-4	CASNLSGAKNIQYF	TGTGCCAGCAATCTGTCCGGGGCCAAAAACATTCAGTACTTC
many	TRBV12-3/TRBV12-4	TRBD2	TRBJ2-4	CASRGRGDIQYF	TGTGCCAGCAGGGGGCGGGGGGACATTCAGTACTTC
few	TRBV27	.	TRBJ2-1	CASSLSPTRTIRLHTEQFF	TGTGCCAGCAGTTTATCCCCCACAAGGACCATACGACTCCATACTGAGCAGTTCTTC
many	TRBV12-3/TRBV12-4	TRBD2	TRBJ2-5	CASSFLAGVVSQYF	TGTGCCAGCAGTTTTCTAGCGGGAGTGGTTAGCCAGTACTTC
few	TRBV4-1	.	TRBJ2-7	CASSQFVGRDSYEQYF	TGCGCCAGCAGCCAATTTGTAGGGCGGGACTCCTACGAGCAGTACTTC
.	TRBV7-9	.	TRBJ2-7	CASSQRQTYEQYF	TGTGCCAGCAGCCAACGACAGACCTACGAGCAGTACTTC
many	TRBV27	.	TRBJ1-4	CASSRTEINEKLFF	TGTGCCAGCAGCAGGACAGAAATTAATGAAAAACTGTTTTTT
.	TRBV2	TRBD2	TRBJ2-7	CASSGPSGRVSYEQYF	TGTGCCAGCAGCGGACCTAGCGGGAGGGTCTCCTACGAGCAGTACTTC
many	TRBV7-9	TRBD1	TRBJ2-3	CASSSTWTGPTDTQYF	TGTGCCAGCAGCTCGACCTGGACAGGGCCGACAGATACGCAGTATTTT
many	TRBV20-1	TRBD2	TRBJ2-3	CSAPSGLLDTQYF	TGCAGTGCCCCTAGCGGGCTCTTAGATACGCAGTATTTT
.	TRBV19	.	TRBJ2-1	CASSIVGPTDSYNEQFF	TGTGCCAGTAGTATAGTCGGACCTACCGACTCCTACAATGAGCAGTTCTTC
many	TRBV5-1	TRBD1	TRBJ2-7	CASSFEGQGAEEQYF	TGCGCCAGCAGCTTTGAAGGACAGGGGGCCGAAGAGCAGTACTTC
.	TRBV20-1	.	TRBJ2-4	CSARDRALNIQYF	TGCAGTGCTAGAGATCGCGCCCTAAACATTCAGTACTTC
many	TRBV12-5	TRBD1	TRBJ1-1	CASGLVKGQGTEAFF	TGTGCTAGTGGTTTGGTAAAGGGACAGGGCACTGAAGCTTTCTTT
.	TRBV29-1	.	TRBJ1-3	CSVVLRLGSSGNTIYF	TGCAGCGTTGTTCTCAGACTAGGTTCATCTGGAAACACCATATATTTT
few	TRBV7-8	.	TRBJ1-6	CASSRKEFEPSPLHF	TGTGCCAGCAGCCGAAAGGAATTCGAACCTTCACCCCTCCACTTT
few	TRBV20-1	.	TRBJ2-7	CSARSREYEQYF	TGCAGTGCTAGATCCCGTGAATACGAGCAGTACTTC
.	TRBV11-2	.	TRBJ2-5	CASEIGETQYF	TGTGCCAGCGAGATAGGAGAGACCCAGTACTTC